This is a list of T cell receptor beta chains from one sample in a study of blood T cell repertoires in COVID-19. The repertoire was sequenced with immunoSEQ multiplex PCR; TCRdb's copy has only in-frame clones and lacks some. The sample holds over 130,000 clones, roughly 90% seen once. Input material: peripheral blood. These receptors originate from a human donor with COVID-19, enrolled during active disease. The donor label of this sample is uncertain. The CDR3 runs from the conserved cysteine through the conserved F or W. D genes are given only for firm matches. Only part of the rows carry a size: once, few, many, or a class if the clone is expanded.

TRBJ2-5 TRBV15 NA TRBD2 TGTGCCACCAGCTCCGGGGGGCTAGCGGGGGGCCAAGAGACCCAGTACTTC CATSSGGLAGGQETQYF
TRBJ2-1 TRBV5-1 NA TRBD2 TGCGCCAGCAGCCCCGGGACTAGCGGGAATGAGCAGTTCTTC CASSPGTSGNEQFF
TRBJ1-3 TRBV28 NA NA TGTGCCAGCAGTTCTCACGGGGTCTCTGGAAACACCATATATTTT CASSSHGVSGNTIYF
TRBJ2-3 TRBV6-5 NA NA TGTGCCAGCAGGAGGACTTGGGATACGCAGTATTTT CASRRTWDTQYF
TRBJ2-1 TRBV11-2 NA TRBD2 TGTGCCAGCAGCACGACTAGCGGGGGGGGTGAGCAGTTCTTC CASSTTSGGGEQFF
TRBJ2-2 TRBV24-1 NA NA TGTGCCACCAGTGATAACCGAAACCGAGCCGGGGAGCTGTTTTTT CATSDNRNRAGELFF
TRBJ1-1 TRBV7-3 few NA TGTGCCAGCAGCTTACAGATGAACACTGAAGCTTTCTTT CASSLQMNTEAFF
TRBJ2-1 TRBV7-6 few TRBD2 TGTGCCAGCAGACTCCCGGGACTAGCGGCCACTGAGCAGTTCTTC CASRLPGLAATEQFF
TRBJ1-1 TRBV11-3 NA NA TGTGCCAGCAGCTTAGCACTCTCCGGGACAAAGAACACTGAAGCTTTCTTT CASSLALSGTKNTEAFF
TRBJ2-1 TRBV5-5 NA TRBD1 TGTGCCAGCAGCTTGGACAGGGGAAGATACAATGAGCAGTTCTTC CASSLDRGRYNEQFF
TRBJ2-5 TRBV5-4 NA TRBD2 TGTGCCAGCAGCTTCCCCGGGGGGGGAGAGACCCAGTACTTC CASSFPGGGETQYF
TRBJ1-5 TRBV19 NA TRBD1 TGTGCCAGTTGGGACAGGGGGCTCAATCAGCCCCAGCATTTT CASWDRGLNQPQHF
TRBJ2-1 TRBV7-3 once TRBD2 TGTGCCAGCGGAATGCTAGCGGGGGGTCGTAATGAGCAGTTCTTC CASGMLAGGRNEQFF
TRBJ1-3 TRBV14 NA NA TGTGCCAGCAGCCAAGGGACACCCTTCCCGACCATATATTTT CASSQGTPFPTIYF
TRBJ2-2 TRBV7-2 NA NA TGTGCCAGCAGCTCGGGGAGCAACACCGGGGAGCTGTTTTTT CASSSGSNTGELFF
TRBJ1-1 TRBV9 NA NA TGTGCCAGCAGCGTAGCACCGCGTAACACTGAAGCTTTCTTT CASSVAPRNTEAFF
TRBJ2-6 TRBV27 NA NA TGTGCCAGCAGTTTATCAGGGGCCCTGGGGGCCAACGTCCTGACTTTC CASSLSGALGANVLTF
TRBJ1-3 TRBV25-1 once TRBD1 TGTGCCAGCAGTGAGCAGGGGGTCTTTGGAAACACCATATATTTT CASSEQGVFGNTIYF
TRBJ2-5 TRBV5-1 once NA TGCGCCAGCAGCTTGAGTGCCAGGGCCCAAGAGACCCAGTACTTC CASSLSARAQETQYF
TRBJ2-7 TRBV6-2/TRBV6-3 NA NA TGTGCCAGCAGTCAGGCGGGCGTAACCTACGAGCAGTACTTC CASSQAGVTYEQYF
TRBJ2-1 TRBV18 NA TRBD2 TGTGCCAGCTCACCACCGACTAGCGTCTCCTACAATGAGCAGTTCTTC CASSPPTSVSYNEQFF